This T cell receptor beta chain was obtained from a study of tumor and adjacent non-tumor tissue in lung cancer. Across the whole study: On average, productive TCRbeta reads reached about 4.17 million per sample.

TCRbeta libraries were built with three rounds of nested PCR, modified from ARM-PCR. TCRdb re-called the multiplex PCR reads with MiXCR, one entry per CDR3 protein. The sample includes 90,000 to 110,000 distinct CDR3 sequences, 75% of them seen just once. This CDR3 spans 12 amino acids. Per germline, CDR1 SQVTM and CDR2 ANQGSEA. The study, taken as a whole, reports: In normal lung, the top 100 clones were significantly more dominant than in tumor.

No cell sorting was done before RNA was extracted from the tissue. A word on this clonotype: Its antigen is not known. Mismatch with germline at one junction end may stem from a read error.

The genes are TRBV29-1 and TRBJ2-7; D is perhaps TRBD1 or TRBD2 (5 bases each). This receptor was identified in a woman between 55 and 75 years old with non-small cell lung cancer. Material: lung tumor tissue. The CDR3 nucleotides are TGCAGCGCACGTGGGGGAATCAACGAGCACTACTTC. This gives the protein CSARGGINEHYF.